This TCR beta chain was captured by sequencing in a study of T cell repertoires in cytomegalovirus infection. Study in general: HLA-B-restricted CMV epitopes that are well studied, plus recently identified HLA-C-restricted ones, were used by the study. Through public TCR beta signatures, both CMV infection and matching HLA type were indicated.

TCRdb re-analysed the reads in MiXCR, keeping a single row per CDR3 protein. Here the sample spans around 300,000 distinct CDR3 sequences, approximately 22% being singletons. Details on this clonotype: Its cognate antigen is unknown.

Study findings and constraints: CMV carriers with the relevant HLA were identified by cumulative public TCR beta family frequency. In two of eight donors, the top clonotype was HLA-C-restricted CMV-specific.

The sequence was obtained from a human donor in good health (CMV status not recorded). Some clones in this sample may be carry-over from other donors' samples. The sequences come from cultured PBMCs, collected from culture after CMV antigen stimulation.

The CDR3 coding sequence is TGTGCCAGCAGTTGGTCCTTCCCTGGCTCTGGGGCCAACGTCCTGACTTTC. This gives the protein CASSWSFPGSGANVLTF. The chain is built from TRBV27 and TRBJ2-6; D unresolved. CDR1 and CDR2 from the germline V gene are MNHEY and SMNVEV (reference sequence). The CDR3 loop spans 17 amino acids. V lost 4 bases and J lost 0, with 13 bases in between.